This entry is about one T cell receptor (beta chain). The antigen remains unidentified. This record belongs to a study of cytomegalovirus exposure and HLA in healthy donors. The overall study: The 120 or so validation repertoires used a platform that matched the one used for the 600 to 700 first-cohort repertoires, as a later analysis reported.

The V end lost 3 bases, the J end lost 8 bases, and 7 bases lay between the germline ends. This CDR3 is built from 12 residues. Germline loops: CDR1 KGHSH, CDR2 LQKENI. TCRdb's table, derived via immunoSEQ multiplex PCR, lists solely in-frame clones and lacks some. The repertoire holds 71,000 or so clones, with roughly 95% as singletons. General study results and limits: The investigators catalogued 150 or so TCR beta chains as cytomegalovirus-associated. In vitro assays verified that a few CMV-associated chains recognized CMV antigens specifically. That first-cohort TCR clusters tended to co-occur in the 130 or so validation repertoires was found in a later analysis.

The material sequenced was PBMCs. This chain joins TRBV18 and TRBJ2-2; D is uncertain. The clonotype comes from a woman aged 18-29 years in good health and CMV-seropositive. The CDR3 DNA sequence: TGTGCCAGCTCACCCGTCAGGGGGGAGCTGTTTTTT. Its protein product is CASSPVRGELFF.